This TCR beta chain was retrieved from a study of T cell responses to AZD1222 COVID-19 vaccine. This clone was counted a single time. Some clones are missing from TCRdb's copy, which holds only in-frame ones; the method was immunoSEQ multiplex PCR. Of roughly 150,000 clones listed, about 90% are singletons. The source was peripheral blood, collected on day 0 of AZD1222 vaccination. The TCR was taken from an adult in good health.

The DNA of the CDR3 is TGTGCCAGCAGTTACAGGGACAGGGGGCGTGAAAAACTGTTTTTT. It translates to CASSYRDRGREKLFF. The chain has TRBV6-5 and TRBJ1-4, with TRBD1 matching 12 bases. Germline assignment: CDR1 MNHEY and CDR2 SVGAGI. The CDR3 is made up of 15 amino acids. Trimming at V came to 2 bases and at J to 7 bases, leaving 2 bases not matched to a gene.